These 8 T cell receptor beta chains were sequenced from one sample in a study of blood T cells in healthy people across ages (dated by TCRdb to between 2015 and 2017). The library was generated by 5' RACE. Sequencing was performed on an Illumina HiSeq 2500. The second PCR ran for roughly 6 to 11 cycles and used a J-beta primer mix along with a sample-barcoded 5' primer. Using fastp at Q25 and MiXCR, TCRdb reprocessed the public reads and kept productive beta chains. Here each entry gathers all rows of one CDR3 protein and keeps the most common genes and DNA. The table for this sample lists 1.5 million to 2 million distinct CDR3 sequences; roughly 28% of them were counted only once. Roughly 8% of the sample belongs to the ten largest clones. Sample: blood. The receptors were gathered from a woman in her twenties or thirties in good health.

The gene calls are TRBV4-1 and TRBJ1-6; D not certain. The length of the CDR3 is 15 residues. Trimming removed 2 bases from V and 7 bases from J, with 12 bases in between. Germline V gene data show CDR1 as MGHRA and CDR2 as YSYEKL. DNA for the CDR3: TGCGCCAGCAGCCAACCCAGGACGGGGAATTCACCCCTCCACTTT. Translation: CASSQPRTGNSPLHF.

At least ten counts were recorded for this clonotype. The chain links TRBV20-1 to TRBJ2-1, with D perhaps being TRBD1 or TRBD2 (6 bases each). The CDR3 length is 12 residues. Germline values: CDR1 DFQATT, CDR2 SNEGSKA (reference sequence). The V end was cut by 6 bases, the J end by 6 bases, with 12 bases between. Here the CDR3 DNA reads TGCAGTGCAGAGGGGGGCATCAATGAGCAGTTCTTC. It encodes CSAEGGINEQFF.

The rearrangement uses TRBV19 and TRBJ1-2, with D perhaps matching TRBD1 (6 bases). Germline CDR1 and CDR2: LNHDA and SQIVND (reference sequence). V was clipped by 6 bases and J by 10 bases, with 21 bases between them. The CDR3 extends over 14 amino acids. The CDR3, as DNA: TGTGCCAGTAGGCTACCGGGACAACTAGAGGACTACACCTTC. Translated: CASRLPGQLEDYTF. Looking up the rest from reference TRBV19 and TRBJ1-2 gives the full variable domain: DGGITQSPKYLFRKEGQNVTLSCEQNLNHDAMYWYRQDPGQGLRLIYYSQIVNDFQKGDIAEGYSVSREKKESFPLTVTSAQKNPTAFYLCASRLPGQLEDYTFGSGTRLTVV.

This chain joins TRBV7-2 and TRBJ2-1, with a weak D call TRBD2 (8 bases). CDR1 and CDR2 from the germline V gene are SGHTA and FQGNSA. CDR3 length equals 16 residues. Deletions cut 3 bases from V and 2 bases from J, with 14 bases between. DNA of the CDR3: TGTGCCAGCAGCTTGAGGGGGCGGGAGGCCTACAATGAGCAGTTCTTC. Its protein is CASSLRGREAYNEQFF.

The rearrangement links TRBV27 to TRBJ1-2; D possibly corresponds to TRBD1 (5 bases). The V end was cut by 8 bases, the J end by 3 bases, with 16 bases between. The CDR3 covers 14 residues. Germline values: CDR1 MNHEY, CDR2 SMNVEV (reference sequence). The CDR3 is CASLDLRGYYGYTF. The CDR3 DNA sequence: TGTGCCAGCCTCGATCTTCGGGGCTACTATGGCTACACCTTC.

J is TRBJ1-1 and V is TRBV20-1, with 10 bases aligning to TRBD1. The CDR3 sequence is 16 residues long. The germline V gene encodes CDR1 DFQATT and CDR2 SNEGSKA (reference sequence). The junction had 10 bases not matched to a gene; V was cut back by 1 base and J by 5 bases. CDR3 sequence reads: CSARATGTGARTEAFF. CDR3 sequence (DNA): TGCAGTGCTAGAGCCACGGGGACAGGGGCACGAACTGAAGCTTTCTTT.

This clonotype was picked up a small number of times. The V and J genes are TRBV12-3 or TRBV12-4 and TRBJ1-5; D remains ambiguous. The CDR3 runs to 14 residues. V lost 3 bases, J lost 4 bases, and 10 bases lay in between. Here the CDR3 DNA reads TGTGCCAGCAGTTTCCAAGGGCTTAATCAGCCCCAGCATTTT. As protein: CASSFQGLNQPQHF.

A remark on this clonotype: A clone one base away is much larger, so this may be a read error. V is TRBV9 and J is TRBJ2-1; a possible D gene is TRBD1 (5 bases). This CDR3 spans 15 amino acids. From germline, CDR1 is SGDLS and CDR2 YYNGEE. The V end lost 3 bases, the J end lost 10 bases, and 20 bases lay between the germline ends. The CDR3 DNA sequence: TGTGCCAGCAGCGCCGAGAGCAGGGAAGGTTACGAGCAGTTCTTC. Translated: CASSAESREGYEQFF.